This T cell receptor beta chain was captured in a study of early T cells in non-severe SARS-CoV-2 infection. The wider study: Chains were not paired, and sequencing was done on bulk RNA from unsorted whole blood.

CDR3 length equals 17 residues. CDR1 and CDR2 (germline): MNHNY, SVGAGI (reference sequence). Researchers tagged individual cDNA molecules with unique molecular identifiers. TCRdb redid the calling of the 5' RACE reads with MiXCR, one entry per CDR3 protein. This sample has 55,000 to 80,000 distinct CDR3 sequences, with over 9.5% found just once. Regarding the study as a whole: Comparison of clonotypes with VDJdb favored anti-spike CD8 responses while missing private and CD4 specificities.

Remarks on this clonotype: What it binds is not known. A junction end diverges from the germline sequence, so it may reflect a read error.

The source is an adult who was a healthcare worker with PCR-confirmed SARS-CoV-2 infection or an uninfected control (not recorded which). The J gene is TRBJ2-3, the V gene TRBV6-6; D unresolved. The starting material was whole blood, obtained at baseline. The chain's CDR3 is CASRYVSWGGGTDTQYF. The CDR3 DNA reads TGTGCCAGCCGTTACGTCAGTTGGGGTGGTGGCACAGATACGCAGTATTTT.